The entry below gives a single TCR beta chain sequence along with its context. Antigen unknown. This specimen comes from a study of response to subunit inactivated influenza vaccine. Study conclusions and caveats: That few new T cells are recruited by each seasonal influenza vaccination was the authors' suggestion.

TCRdb itself ran the RT-PCR reads through MiXCR, one entry per CDR3 protein. In the table there are about 650,000 distinct CDR3 sequences, 15% to 19% of which are singletons. V lost 3 bases and J 1 base, leaving 16 bases between the germline ends. Germline CDR1 and CDR2: MNHEY and SMNVEV (reference sequence). The CDR3 has 17 amino acids. This specimen consisted of PBMCs from blood, obtained roughly 12 days after vaccination. The J gene is TRBJ2-1, the V gene TRBV27, with a tentative D call TRBD1 (6 bases). The source is a man over 45 who received an inactivated influenza vaccine. The CDR3: CASSLSGHLISYNEQFF. The CDR3 nucleotides read TGTGCCAGCAGTTTGTCGGGACATCTCATTTCCTACAATGAGCAGTTCTTC.